This T cell receptor beta chain was observed in a study of cytomegalovirus exposure and HLA in healthy donors. Study-wide points: In vitro confirmation showed a few CMV-associated chains to be CMV antigen specific. Most CMV-associated TCR beta chains were later found to appear HLA-restricted. Cytomegalovirus status, reportedly, was diagnosed with high specificity and sensitivity by the classifier.

60 Vbeta and 13 Jbeta primers were used in PCR. Some clones are missing from TCRdb's copy, which holds only in-frame ones; the method was immunoSEQ multiplex PCR. Of about 190,000 clones listed, about 77% were seen once; the top ten hold approximately 5%. This CDR3 has 18 residues. CDR1 SGDLS and CDR2 YYNGEE come from the germline V gene. Trimming removed 0 bases from V and 1 base from J; junction bases left unmatched: 3. As to this clone: Its antigen is as yet unknown.

The origin of this receptor is a man aged 25-40 years in good health and CMV-seropositive. Sequencing was done on a sample of PBMCs. The chain recombines TRBV9 with TRBJ2-1; TRBD2 matches 14 bases. CDR3 sequence reads: CASSVGTSGGPSYNEQFF. The CDR3 DNA reads TGTGCCAGCAGCGTAGGGACTAGCGGGGGGCCTTCCTACAATGAGCAGTTCTTC. The entire variable domain, with the rest obtained from reference TRBV9 and TRBJ2-1, is as follows: DSGVTQTPKHLITATGQRVTLRCSPRSGDLSVYWYQQSLDQGLQFLIQYYNGEERAKGNILERFSAQQFPDLHSELNLSSLELGDSALYFCASSVGTSGGPSYNEQFFGPGTRLTVL.